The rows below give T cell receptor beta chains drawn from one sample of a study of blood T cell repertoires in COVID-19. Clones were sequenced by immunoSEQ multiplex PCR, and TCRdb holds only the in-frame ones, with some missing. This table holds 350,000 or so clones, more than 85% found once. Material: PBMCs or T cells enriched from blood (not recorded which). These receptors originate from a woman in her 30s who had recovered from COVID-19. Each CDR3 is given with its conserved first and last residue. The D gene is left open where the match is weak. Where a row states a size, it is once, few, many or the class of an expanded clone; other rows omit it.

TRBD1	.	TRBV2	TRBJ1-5	TGTGCCAGCAGCCACGGACAGGGGGGGTATAGCAATCAGCCCCAGCATTTT	CASSHGQGGYSNQPQHF
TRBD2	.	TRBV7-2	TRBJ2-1	TGTGCCAGCAGCGAGCGGGGGGTCTACAATGAGCAGTTCTTC	CASSERGVYNEQFF
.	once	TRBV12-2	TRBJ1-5	.	CASRFPRVARGNSNQPQHF
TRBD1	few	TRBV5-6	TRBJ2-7	TGTGCCAGCAGCTTGGGCCAGGGGGCCTACGAGCAGTACTTC	CASSLGQGAYEQYF
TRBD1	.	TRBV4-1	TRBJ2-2	TGCGCCAGCAGCCAAGTTCCAGGGGGCGTAGGGGAGCTGTTTTTT	CASSQVPGGVGELFF
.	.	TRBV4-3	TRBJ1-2	TGCGCCAGCAGCGAAACACAGGGCAGGGGCTACACCTTC	CASSETQGRGYTF
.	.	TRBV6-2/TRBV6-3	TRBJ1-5	TGTGCCAGCAGTGACAGACCCGATCAGCCCCAGCATTTT	CASSDRPDQPQHF
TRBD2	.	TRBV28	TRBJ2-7	TGTGCCAGCAGTTTATTGCAGCTAGCGGGAGGAACCTACGAGCAGTACTTC	CASSLLQLAGGTYEQYF
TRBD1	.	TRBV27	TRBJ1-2	TGTGCCAGCAGTTTATTCGTAGGAGGACAGGGGGCGTATGGCTACACCTTC	CASSLFVGGQGAYGYTF
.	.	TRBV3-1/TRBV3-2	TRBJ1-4	TGTGCCAGCAGCCAAGTCCCAAGAGTACGGGAGGAAAAACTGTTTTTT	CASSQVPRVREEKLFF
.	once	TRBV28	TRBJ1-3	TGTGCCAGCAGTTCAGGACAGTTCTCTGGAAACACCATATATTTT	CASSSGQFSGNTIYF
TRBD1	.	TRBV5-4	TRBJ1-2	TGTGCCAGCAGCGCGGGACAGGGGACCTATGGCTACACCTTC	CASSAGQGTYGYTF
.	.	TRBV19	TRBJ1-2	TGTGCCAGTAGTATCGGGGGGACTGCAGGGCCTCCTCTCTATGGCTACACCTTC	CASSIGGTAGPPLYGYTF
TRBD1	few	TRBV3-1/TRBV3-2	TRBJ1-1	TGTGCCAGCAGCCAGACCTGGAGGGGGCGGGCAGCTTTCTTT	CASSQTWRGRAAFF
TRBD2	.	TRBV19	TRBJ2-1	TGTGCCAGTAGTAGCGGGAGGCCAGGTCTCAATGAGCAGTTCTTC	CASSSGRPGLNEQFF
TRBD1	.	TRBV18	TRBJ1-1	TGTGCCAGCTCACCGGCGGGACAGGGGAACACTGAAGCTTTCTTT	CASSPAGQGNTEAFF
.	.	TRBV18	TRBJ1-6	TGTGCCAGCTCACGGGGAGGATCCAATTCACCCCTCCACTTT	CASSRGGSNSPLHF
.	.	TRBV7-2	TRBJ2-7	TGTGCCAGCAGCTTAGCAGGGGCAGACGAGCAGTACTTC	CASSLAGADEQYF
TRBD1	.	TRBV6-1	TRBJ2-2	TGTGCCAGCAGTGAATCGACAGGGTTCTTATCGGGGGAGCTGTTTTTT	CASSESTGFLSGELFF
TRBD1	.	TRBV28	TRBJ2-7	TGTGCCTGGAAGTCGGGACAGGGTCCCGAGCAGTACTTC	CAWKSGQGPEQYF
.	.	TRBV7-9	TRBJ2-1	TGTGCCAGCAGCTTGGTAGCGGAACAGTTCTTC	CASSLVAEQFF
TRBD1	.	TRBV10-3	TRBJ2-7	TGTGCCGCCAGGACAGGCGGCAACTCCTACGAGCAGTACTTC	CAARTGGNSYEQYF